This T cell receptor (beta chain) originates from a study of blood T cells in healthy people across ages. Primed by a sample-barcoded 5' primer and a J-beta primer mix, a second PCR proceeded for roughly 6 to 12 cycles. TCRdb used MiXCR to reprocess the 5' RACE reads, holding one entry per CDR3 protein. The sample includes around 1,500,000 distinct CDR3 sequences, approximately 28% of them seen just once. Regarding this clonotype: Its antigen remains unknown.

Study-level points and caveats: Naive CD4+ cells and diversity were both higher in long-lived donors than in aged donors. Calculation of diversity from one million T cells yielded estimates considered to be underestimates. The percentage of naive T cells correlated strongly with TCR beta diversity.

This receptor was obtained from a woman in her twenties or thirties in good health. Sequenced sample: blood.

The CDR3: CSVPSGGAETQYF. In DNA form, the CDR3 reads TGCAGCGTCCCATCGGGGGGCGCGGAGACCCAGTACTTC. The rearrangement uses TRBV29-1 and TRBJ2-5; possible D gene TRBD2, 7 bases. The CDR3 contains 13 residues. Trimming left V 6 bases short and J 5 bases short, with 16 bases between. The V gene's germline CDR1 is SQVTM and CDR2 ANQGSEA.